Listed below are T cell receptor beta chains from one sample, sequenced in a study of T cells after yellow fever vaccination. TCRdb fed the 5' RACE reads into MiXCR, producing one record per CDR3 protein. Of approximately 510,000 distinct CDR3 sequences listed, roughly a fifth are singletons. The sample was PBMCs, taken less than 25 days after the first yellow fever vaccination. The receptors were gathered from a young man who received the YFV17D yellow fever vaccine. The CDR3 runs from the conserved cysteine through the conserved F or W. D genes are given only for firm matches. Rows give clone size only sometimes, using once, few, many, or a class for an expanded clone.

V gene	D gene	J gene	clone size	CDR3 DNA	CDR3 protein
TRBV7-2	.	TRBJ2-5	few	TGTGCCAGCAGCCCCGCCGGGACTTACCAAGAGACCCAGTACTTC	CASSPAGTYQETQYF
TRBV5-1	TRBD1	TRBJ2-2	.	TGCGCCAGCAGCTTGGGACAGGGCCGTATCACCGGGGAGCTGTTTTTT	CASSLGQGRITGELFF
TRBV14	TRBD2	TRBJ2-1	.	TGTGCCAGCAGCCAAGCGGGAGCGGGGATTTACAATGAGCAGTTCTTC	CASSQAGAGIYNEQFF
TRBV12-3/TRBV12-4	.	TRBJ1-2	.	TGTGCCAGCAGTTTCCACGGGGGTGGCTACACCTTC	CASSFHGGGYTF
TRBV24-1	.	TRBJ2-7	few	TGTGCCACCAGTAACCGCGGACCCACCTACGAGCAGTACTTC	CATSNRGPTYEQYF
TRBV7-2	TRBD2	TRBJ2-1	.	TGTGCCAGCAGCTCAAGCGGGGGAGCCCCACATGAGCAGTTCTTC	CASSSSGGAPHEQFF
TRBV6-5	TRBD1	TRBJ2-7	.	TGTGCCAGCAGTTACTCGGGACAGGGGAGCGACGAGCAGTACTTC	CASSYSGQGSDEQYF
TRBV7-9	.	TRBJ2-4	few	TGTGCCAGCAACCGATGGCGGGGAGAGGACAAAAACATTCAGTACTTC	CASNRWRGEDKNIQYF
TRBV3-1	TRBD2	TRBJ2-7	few	TGTGCCAGCAGCCCGAGCGGGGGAAGATCCTACGAGCAGTACTTC	CASSPSGGRSYEQYF
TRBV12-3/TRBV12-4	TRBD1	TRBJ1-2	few	TGTGCCAGCAGTTTTTGGACAGGGGGCTATGGCTACACCTTC	CASSFWTGGYGYTF
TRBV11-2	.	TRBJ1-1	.	TGTGCCAGCAGATGGGGGAGAGGGAGGCTCTCTGAAGCTTTCTTT	CASRWGRGRLSEAFF
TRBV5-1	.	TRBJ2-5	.	TGCGCCAGCGGGGCAGGGGCTGCGGAGACCCAGTACTTC	CASGAGAAETQYF